This TCR beta chain came from a study of T cells after posttransplantation cyclophosphamide. Findings and caveats of the study: Tissue-infiltrating T cells from skin or gut overlapped little with blood T cells.

The V gene lost 2 bases and the J gene lost 3 bases, with 13 bases spanning the gap. Germline V gives CDR1 LNHDA, CDR2 SQIVND (reference sequence). This CDR3 is 15 amino acids long. This clone was observed at least ten times. Its antigen is not known. Cyclophosphamide on days +3 and +4 followed busulfan-fludarabine conditioning and a marrow graft. Clones were sequenced by immunoSEQ multiplex PCR, and TCRdb holds only the in-frame ones, with some missing. The repertoire consists of about 5,700 clones, none detected only once. The source material was PBMCs, sampled after allogeneic stem cell transplant with posttransplant cyclophosphamide. The chain is built from TRBV19 and TRBJ1-2, with D tentatively TRBD1 (6 bases). The sequence derives from a male patient in his sixties or seventies who received an allogeneic stem cell transplant from a related donor, was CMV-positive, and had no GVHD. Some T cells here may be from the graft donor. The CDR3 sequence is CASSIWGRKDYGYTF. CDR3 in DNA: TGTGCCAGTAGTATATGGGGGCGTAAGGACTATGGCTACACCTTC.